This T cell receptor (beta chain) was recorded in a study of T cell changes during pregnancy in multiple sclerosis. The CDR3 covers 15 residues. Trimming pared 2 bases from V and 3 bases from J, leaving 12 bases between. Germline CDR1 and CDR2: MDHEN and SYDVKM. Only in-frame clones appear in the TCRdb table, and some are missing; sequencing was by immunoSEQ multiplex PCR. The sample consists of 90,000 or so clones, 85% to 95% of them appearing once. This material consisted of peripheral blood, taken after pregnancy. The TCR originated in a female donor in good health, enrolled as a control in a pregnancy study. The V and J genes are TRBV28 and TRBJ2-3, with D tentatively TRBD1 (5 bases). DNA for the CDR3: TGTGCCAGCAGTTTAACTGCAGGGCGTACAGATACGCAGTATTTT. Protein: CASSLTAGRTDTQYF.